This entry lists 2 T cell receptor beta chains sequenced from one sample in a study of blood T cell repertoires in COVID-19. Data came from immunoSEQ multiplex PCR; TCRdb stores just in-frame clones and leaves some out. The data hold about 170,000 clones, with 70% to 85% observed a single time. What was sequenced was peripheral blood. The receptors shown here come from a man older than 75 with COVID-19, enrolled during active disease.

The chain couples TRBV7-2 to TRBJ1-5, with D unresolved. With 1 base removed from V and 4 bases from J, the gap between germline ends came to 5 bases. Per the germline V gene, CDR1 is SGHTA and CDR2 is FQGNSA. The CDR3 consists of 13 residues. For the CDR3, the DNA is TGTGCCAGCAGCTTAGACCGGAATCAGCCCCAGCATTTT. Its translation is CASSLDRNQPQHF.

This clone was counted a few times. This chain connects TRBV7-9 to TRBJ1-2; 7 bases agree with TRBD1. The CDR3 is 16 amino acids. Germline-derived CDR1 and CDR2 are SEHNR and FQNEAQ (reference sequence). V trimming: 4 bases; J trimming: 4 bases; junction bases outside the gene matches: 12. CDR3 coding DNA: TGTGCCAGCAGCTCGTGGACAGGCGGATCTTCCTATGGCTACACCTTC. Protein product: CASSSWTGGSSYGYTF.